This T cell receptor beta chain was recorded in a study of Graves' ophthalmopathy and Graves' hyperthyroidism. Study as a whole: Stable hyperthyroidism meant no progression to ophthalmopathy within 18 months of follow-up.

This clonotype was recorded many times. Its antigen is unknown. Germline V gene data show CDR1 as LGHNA and CDR2 as YSLEER. V was pared by 0 bases and J by 10 bases, with 7 bases between. The CDR3 totals 13 residues. The authors amplified TCR beta CDR3 regions from RNA transcripts. HTBI primers were employed in first-round RT-PCR, then a second-round multiplex PCR followed. TCRdb itself ran the multiplex PCR reads through MiXCR, one entry per CDR3 protein. The sample holds 900,000 to 1,200,000 distinct CDR3 sequences, about 35% seen once. Findings of the study overall: Blood samples also showed most expanded thyroid clonotypes exceeding 0.001 frequency.

The TCR was taken from an adult man with Graves' hyperthyroidism. The chain recombines TRBV4-3 with TRBJ1-6; D unresolved. Sequencing input: peripheral blood or thyroid tissue (not recorded which). The DNA of the CDR3 is TGCGCCAGCAGCCAAGAAGTCCGCTCACCCCTCCACTTT. Its translation is CASSQEVRSPLHF.